The 4 T cell receptor beta chains below come from one sample, sequenced in a study of CD8 T cells in cerebrospinal fluid in Alzheimer's disease. TCRdb reprocessed the 10x single-cell sequencing reads, keeping one entry per CDR3 protein, no DNA. The sample's table shows 700 or so distinct CDR3 sequences. Sequenced material: cerebrospinal fluid. Source of these receptors: a human donor with Alzheimer's disease.

Considering frequency, this clonotype is medium-sized. Here the CDR3 reads CASSLREETQYF. The V and J genes are TRBV12-3 or TRBV12-4 and TRBJ2-5. The CDR3 runs 12 residues.

By frequency, this clonotype is medium-sized. The chain joins TRBV12-3 or TRBV12-4 to TRBJ1-1; with no DNA, the TCRdb D assignment of TRBD1 cannot be verified. This CDR3 region has 14 residues. CDR3 amino acids: CASRAYRGETEAFF.

Measured by frequency, this clonotype is large. The chain is built from TRBV11-2 and TRBJ1-1; TCRdb reports TRBD1, a call that lacks DNA to check it against. There are 14 residues in the CDR3. The germline CDR1 and CDR2 sequences are SGHAT and FQNNGV. The CDR3 protein is CASSFSRGESEAFF.

In terms of frequency, this clonotype is medium-sized (0.01 to 0.1%). V and J are TRBV6-6 and TRBJ1-2; TCRdb's D gene call, TRBD1, goes unchecked for lack of DNA. The germline V gene encodes CDR1 MNHNY and CDR2 SVGAGI (reference sequence). The CDR3 sequence is 15 residues long. CDR3 sequence reads: CASSLSPGTGNGYTF.